These 19 T cell receptor beta chains share one sample of origin, sequenced in a study of blood T cell repertoires in COVID-19. Measured with immunoSEQ multiplex PCR; TCRdb has only the in-frame clones, and not every one. Of approximately 200,000 clones listed, less than 85% were seen once; the top ten hold 2.5% to 3.5%. The specimen sequenced was PBMCs or T cells enriched from blood (not recorded which). All receptors come from a woman in her thirties who had recovered from COVID-19.

The chain joins TRBV28 to TRBJ2-3, with 9 bases fitting TRBD1. This CDR3 has 18 amino acids. Germline V lookup: CDR1 MDHEN, CDR2 SYDVKM. The V and J ends lost 6 bases and 6 bases, in that order; junction bases with no gene match: 19. Here the CDR3 reads CASSSSVRGQGLRDTQYF. CDR3 nucleotide sequence: TGTGCCAGCAGCTCCTCTGTAAGGGGACAGGGATTGCGGGATACGCAGTATTTT.

The chain joins TRBV28 to TRBJ2-1; D perhaps matches TRBD2 (6 bases). Trimming pared 6 bases from V and 0 bases from J, leaving 15 bases between. The CDR3 runs to 16 residues. Germline V gives CDR1 MDHEN, CDR2 SYDVKM. In nucleotides, the CDR3 is TGTGCCAGCAGCCCCGGGGAGCGGGCCTCCTACAATGAGCAGTTCTTC. Residues: CASSPGERASYNEQFF.

The chain joins TRBV2 to TRBJ1-5, with D perhaps TRBD1 (6 bases). CDR1 and CDR2 from the germline V gene are SNHLY and FYNNEI. The germline V and J ends were trimmed by 8 bases and 3 bases, with 17 bases remaining between them. This CDR3 has 15 residues. The CDR3 DNA follows: TGTGCCAGCTCAAAAATAGGGGACAACAATCAGCCCCAGCATTTT. Its protein product is CASSKIGDNNQPQHF.

This clone was counted once. The chain combines TRBV2 with TRBJ1-2; possible D gene TRBD1, 5 bases. Looked up from germline, CDR1 is SNHLY and CDR2 is FYNNEI. The CDR3 is 17 residues long. Trimming took off 7 bases at V and 4 bases at J, with 25 bases between the two ends. This CDR3 reads CASKALGEVSGVYGYTF. CDR3 coding DNA: TGTGCCAGCAAGGCGCTGGGTGAGGTTTCGGGGGTCTATGGCTACACCTTC.

The J gene is TRBJ1-4, the V gene TRBV2, with 7 positions matching TRBD1. The CDR3 has 14 residues. Trimming took 6 bases from V and 6 from J; bases not matched to a gene: 7. Per germline, CDR1 SNHLY and CDR2 FYNNEI. The CDR3, as DNA: TGTGCCAGCAGGACAGGGTCCCAATATGAAAAACTGTTTTTT. Its protein product is CASRTGSQYEKLFF.

V and J are TRBV6-4 and TRBJ1-1, with 9 bases lining up with TRBD1. The CDR3 length is 15 residues. Germline lookup yields CDR1 MRHNA and CDR2 SNTAGT. J gave up 1 base and V 1 base, and 1 base lay outside the gene matches. The CDR3 protein is CASSDLGQGNTEAFF. CDR3 DNA: TGTGCCAGCAGTGACTTGGGACAGGGGAACACTGAAGCTTTCTTT.

V usage is TRBV19 and J usage is TRBJ1-5; 9 positions agree with TRBD1. This CDR3 is 15 amino acids long. Germline lookup yields CDR1 LNHDA and CDR2 SQIVND (reference sequence). J was trimmed by 2 bases and V by 6 bases; bases with no gene match: 5. As DNA, the CDR3 is TGTGCCAGTAGCGGGACAGGGTGGGGCAATCAGCCCCAGCATTTT. Its protein is CASSGTGWGNQPQHF.

This clone was picked up one time. This sequence joins TRBV10-3 and TRBJ2-3; 8 nucleotides line up with TRBD1. Germline CDR1 reads ENHRY; CDR2 reads SYGVKD. V lost 3 bases, J lost 5 bases, and 7 bases stayed unmatched. This CDR3 region has 15 residues. The DNA of the CDR3 is TGTGCCATCAGTGACCCGACAGGGGCAGAAGATACGCAGTATTTT. It encodes CAISDPTGAEDTQYF.

The chain uses TRBV11-2 and TRBJ1-2; TRBD1 aligns across 8 bases. V shed 1 base, J shed 6 bases, and the junction held 4 bases outside the gene matches. Germline assignment: CDR1 SGHAT and CDR2 FQNNGV. CDR3 size: 14 residues. The CDR3 spells CASSLAGQGHGYTF. CDR3 in DNA: TGTGCCAGCAGCTTAGCCGGACAGGGACATGGCTACACCTTC.

The chain's CDR3 is CASSVGLAQETQYF. The CDR3 bases are TGTGCCAGCAGCGTTGGACTAGCCCAAGAGACCCAGTACTTC. This chain connects TRBV9 to TRBJ2-5, with 8 bases aligning to TRBD2. Germline CDR1 reads SGDLS; CDR2 reads YYNGEE. V shed 2 bases and J 1 base; nucleotides not matched to a gene: 1. This CDR3 is 14 amino acids long.

This sequence joins TRBV6-1 and TRBJ2-7; maybe TRBD2 (5 bases). Per the germline V gene, CDR1 is MNHNS and CDR2 is SASEGT. Trimming shortened V by 3 bases and J by 0 bases, and 18 bases separated the two germline ends. The CDR3 length is 17 residues. CDR3 bases: TGTGCCAGCAGTGATCTGGTATTAGGCGGGTACTCCTACGAGCAGTACTTC. Translating it yields CASSDLVLGGYSYEQYF.

The sample holds a few counts of this clone. The chain uses TRBV7-2 and TRBJ2-1; D is perhaps TRBD1 (7 bases). CDR3 length: 14 amino acids. Trimming pared 2 bases from V and 6 bases from J, leaving 11 bases between. From germline, CDR1 is SGHTA and CDR2 FQGNSA. The CDR3 reads CASSLRQGLNEQFF. The CDR3 bases are TGTGCCAGCAGCTTAAGACAGGGACTCAATGAGCAGTTCTTC.

The V call is TRBV16, the J call TRBJ2-1; a possible D gene is TRBD2 (6 bases). Germline loops: CDR1 KGHSY, CDR2 FQNENV. Deletions cut 0 bases from V and 5 bases from J, with 14 bases between. This CDR3 is built from 16 residues. In DNA form, the CDR3 reads TGTGCCAGCAGCCAATCCTGGTTAGGAGGGGACAATGAGCAGTTCTTC. Its translation is CASSQSWLGGDNEQFF.

The CDR3 sequence: CASSSRTDNTEAFF. CDR3 bases: TGTGCCAGCAGCTCCCGGACAGACAACACTGAAGCTTTCTTT. The genes are TRBV7-9 and TRBJ1-1, with D maybe TRBD1 (6 bases). V lost 4 bases to trimming and J lost 2 bases, with 11 bases between them. The germline CDR1 and CDR2 sequences are SEHNR and FQNEAQ (reference sequence). This CDR3 contains 14 residues.

The chain recombines TRBV27 with TRBJ2-7; D unclear. V was clipped by 2 bases and J by 5 bases, with 13 bases between them. Germline V lookup: CDR1 MNHEY, CDR2 SMNVEV (reference sequence). The CDR3 contains 14 residues. The CDR3 region has the DNA TGTGCCAGCAGTTTAGAAGCCAGGTCTCACGAGCAGTACTTC. It specifies CASSLEARSHEQYF.

This clone turned up a few times. The CDR3 region is CASSMAPPTGNEQFF. As DNA, the CDR3 is TGTGCCAGTAGTATGGCGCCCCCCACGGGTAATGAGCAGTTCTTC. This chain joins TRBV19 and TRBJ2-1, with unresolved D. The CDR3 spans 15 residues. V was shortened by 3 bases and J by 7 bases, with 16 bases between the two germline ends. CDR1 and CDR2 (germline): LNHDA, SQIVND (reference sequence). Supplemented by reference TRBV19 and TRBJ2-1, the full variable domain reads DGGITQSPKYLFRKEGQNVTLSCEQNLNHDAMYWYRQDPGQGLRLIYYSQIVNDFQKGDIAEGYSVSREKKESFPLTVTSAQKNPTAFYLCASSMAPPTGNEQFFGPGTRLTVL.

The chain is built from TRBV11-2 and TRBJ2-2, with a possible D match to TRBD2 (7 bases). Per germline, CDR1 SGHAT and CDR2 FQNNGV. This CDR3 contains 16 residues. Trimming took 5 bases from V and 2 from J, leaving 15 bases between them. CDR3 residues: CASSQRGGSNTGELFF. The CDR3 bases are TGTGCCAGCAGCCAAAGGGGGGGCTCTAACACCGGGGAGCTGTTTTTT.

The chain recombines TRBV5-1 with TRBJ2-1, with 16 nucleotides matching TRBD2. With 3 bases clipped from V and 4 bases from J, the junction kept 4 bases outside the gene matches. Per the germline V gene, CDR1 is SGHRS and CDR2 is YFSETQ. CDR3 length equals 17 residues. This chain's CDR3 is CASSSGLAGGRYNEQFF. The CDR3 nucleotides read TGCGCCAGCAGCTCGGGACTAGCGGGAGGGCGTTACAATGAGCAGTTCTTC.

The chain recombines TRBV28 with TRBJ1-4; D might be TRBD1 (5 bases). The length of the CDR3 is 13 residues. The V end lost 6 bases, the J end lost 7 bases, and 12 bases lay between the germline ends. Germline CDR1 is MDHEN and CDR2 is SYDVKM. The CDR3 DNA sequence: TGTGCCAGCAGCGGGGGGATCGGTGAAAAACTGTTTTTT. It specifies CASSGGIGEKLFF.